Listed below are T cell receptor beta chains from one sample, sequenced in a study of T cell changes during pregnancy in multiple sclerosis. The data were produced by immunoSEQ multiplex PCR, yet TCRdb's version contains in-frame clones alone and is incomplete. The profile shows 95,000 to 100,000 clones, 91% of them singletons. The specimen was peripheral blood, collected in the second trimester of pregnancy. The receptor set was obtained from a female donor with multiple sclerosis, enrolled in a pregnancy study. CDR3s include the opening cysteine and the closing phenylalanine or tryptophan. D genes are given only for firm matches. Some rows mark clone size as missing; the rest say once, few, many or name a class of expanded clone.

J gene: TRBJ2-2
D gene: NA
clone size: NA
V gene: TRBV19
CDR3 DNA: TGTGCCAGTAGCCCTGCTAGCCCCGGGGAGCTGTTTTTT
CDR3 protein: CASSPASPGELFF

J gene: TRBJ2-7
D gene: NA
clone size: NA
V gene: TRBV5-5
CDR3 DNA: TGTGCCAGCAGCTTCCAGGTTTCCTACGAGCAGTACTTC
CDR3 protein: CASSFQVSYEQYF

J gene: TRBJ2-1
D gene: NA
clone size: NA
V gene: TRBV27
CDR3 DNA: TGTGCCAGCAGTTCGGGAGGGGGCCCAAGCTCCTACAATGAGCAGTTCTTC
CDR3 protein: CASSSGGGPSSYNEQFF

J gene: TRBJ2-1
D gene: NA
clone size: NA
V gene: TRBV9
CDR3 DNA: TGTGCCAGCAGCCCAGGGGCCTTTTATGAGCAGTTCTTC
CDR3 protein: CASSPGAFYEQFF

J gene: TRBJ1-5
D gene: NA
clone size: NA
V gene: TRBV10-3
CDR3 DNA: TGTGCCACGGGCGGGGGGAATCAGCCCCAGCATTTT
CDR3 protein: CATGGGNQPQHF

J gene: TRBJ2-2
D gene: TRBD1
clone size: NA
V gene: TRBV5-6
CDR3 DNA: TGTGCCAGCTTTCGGGACAGGGGGCGACGGGACACCGGGGAGCTGTTTTTT
CDR3 protein: CASFRDRGRRDTGELFF

J gene: TRBJ1-2
D gene: TRBD1
clone size: NA
V gene: TRBV19
CDR3 DNA: TGTGCCAGTAGCCAAAACCCAGGGGGTGGAGGCTACACCTTC
CDR3 protein: CASSQNPGGGGYTF

J gene: TRBJ2-7
D gene: NA
clone size: NA
V gene: TRBV6-1
CDR3 DNA: TGTGCCAGCAGTGAAGCGGGGGCGTCGGGGCGCCTGGCTGGGAACGAGCAGTACTTC
CDR3 protein: CASSEAGASGRLAGNEQYF

J gene: TRBJ2-7
D gene: TRBD2
clone size: NA
V gene: TRBV28
CDR3 DNA: TGTGCCAGCAGAGGAACTAGCGGGAGGATCTACGAGCAGTACTTC
CDR3 protein: CASRGTSGRIYEQYF

J gene: TRBJ1-5
D gene: NA
clone size: NA
V gene: TRBV19
CDR3 DNA: TGTGCCAGTAGCCACAGGGAAAGCAATCAGCCCCAGCATTTT
CDR3 protein: CASSHRESNQPQHF

J gene: TRBJ2-3
D gene: TRBD2
clone size: NA
V gene: TRBV18
CDR3 DNA: TGTGCCAGCTCACCGGGACTAGCGGACACAGATACGCAGTATTTT
CDR3 protein: CASSPGLADTDTQYF

J gene: TRBJ2-5
D gene: TRBD2
clone size: NA
V gene: TRBV27
CDR3 DNA: TGTGCCAGCAGCCTGAAGAGCGGGAAGGGGGAGACCCAGTACTTC
CDR3 protein: CASSLKSGKGETQYF

J gene: TRBJ1-4
D gene: TRBD1
clone size: NA
V gene: TRBV6-1
CDR3 DNA: TGTGCCAGCAGTGAATCCCCGGTACAGGGGAATGAAAAACTGTTTTTT
CDR3 protein: CASSESPVQGNEKLFF

J gene: TRBJ2-3
D gene: TRBD2
clone size: few
V gene: TRBV4-2
CDR3 DNA: TGTGCCAGCAGCCATGGGGGGGGGAGCGGGACCACAGATACGCAGTATTTT
CDR3 protein: CASSHGGGSGTTDTQYF

J gene: TRBJ2-1
D gene: NA
clone size: NA
V gene: TRBV9
CDR3 DNA: TGTGCCAGCAGCGAACCAGGGGCACCTCAGTTCTTC
CDR3 protein: CASSEPGAPQFF

J gene: TRBJ1-1
D gene: NA
clone size: NA
V gene: TRBV19
CDR3 DNA: TGTGCCAGTAGTATGAAGCCAAACACTGAAGCTTTCTTT
CDR3 protein: CASSMKPNTEAFF

J gene: TRBJ2-7
D gene: NA
clone size: NA
V gene: TRBV7-2
CDR3 DNA: TGTGCCAGCAGCTTAGCGCCAGGCTACGAGCAGTACTTC
CDR3 protein: CASSLAPGYEQYF

J gene: TRBJ1-2
D gene: TRBD1
clone size: once
V gene: TRBV28
CDR3 DNA: TGTGCCAGCAGGGGGGGACAGGTCGGTGGCTACACCTTC
CDR3 protein: CASRGGQVGGYTF